The rows below give T cell receptor beta chains drawn from one sample of a study of shared clonotypes between healthy human individuals. Some clones are missing from TCRdb's copy, which holds only in-frame ones; the method was immunoSEQ multiplex PCR. This sample has 950,000 to 1,300,000 clones, with more than 65% found just once. The specimen sequenced was memory CD4+ T cells sorted from blood. These receptor sequences come from a man aged 18 to 29 in good health. Both conserved end residues are part of each CDR3. Only some rows state a clone size, as once, few, many or a class for expanded clones.

clone_size cdr3_length v_call cdr3_aa
NA 13 TRBV29-1 CSVVIGGEFGYTF
NA 12 TRBV21-1 CASNARRRLGYF
NA 17 TRBV28 CASNGQDLMYSNQPQHF
NA 15 TRBV7-2 CASSRGLAVRETQYF
NA 13 TRBV7-2 CASSQNLGGELFF
once 16 TRBV7-6 CASSPMSGSRIDTQYF
NA 15 TRBV2 CASSGLAGGPNEQFF
NA 13 TRBV6-1 CASDRGTNTEAFF
NA 13 TRBV10-1 CASRGGAGETQYF
NA 16 TRBV7-2 CASSLGTGTGKNEQYF
few 11 TRBV20-1 CSAGTGYGYTF
NA 12 TRBV19 CASSAPLGGYTF
NA 15 TRBV18 CASSRDIASTDTQYF
NA 15 TRBV5-1 CASSLSSGTGNEQYF
NA 14 TRBV7-2 CASSLGDRRDGYTF
NA 14 TRBV5-8 CASSFPQGIYGYTF
NA 17 TRBV19 CASSRLAGGSAKNIQYF
few 16 TRBV4-1 CASSQDYGLSNQPQHF
NA 15 TRBV30 CAWSLGQGTYNEQFF
many 16 TRBV11-3 CASSPGTGALSETQYF
NA 15 TRBV7-2 CASSLGQGGHYEQYF
once 11 TRBV6-6 CASGRTDTQYF
once 15 TRBV4-3 CASSQEVGAERGYTF
NA 12 TRBV19 CASSIGTDTQYF
NA 13 TRBV7-2 CASSSREGEKLFF
NA 12 TRBV21-1 CASQSPTGVLYF
NA 14 TRBV7-2 CASLGQGNTGELFF
NA 12 TRBV9 CASSRGANVLTF
NA 13 TRBV29-1 CSVERGFGTEAFF
NA 15 TRBV10-1 CASSGRRDRDTEAFF
NA 14 TRBV19 CASSMGGISTEAFF
NA 13 TRBV25-1 CASSVSGDTEAFF
NA 16 TRBV4-1 CASSRGGGGSPGELFF
NA 13 TRBV18 CASSRTRETEAFF
NA 14 TRBV5-1 CASSPSWVGDGYTF
NA 15 TRBV6-6 CASSYEAGGYNEQFF
NA 18 TRBV7-2 CASSLVGLGTRGSYEQYF
NA 14 TRBV30 CAWSVDRVRSPLHF
NA 16 TRBV19 CASSIDRTARSYEQYF
NA 14 TRBV7-9 CASCFAATNEKLFF
NA 16 TRBV7-9 CASSPMGAKGANVLTF
few 17 TRBV19 CASSYDPGRSLSGGYTF
few 16 TRBV7-2 CASSFGAERFTDTQYF